The following is a T cell receptor (beta chain) sequence with its context. This sample was included in a study of blood T cell repertoires in COVID-19. On the study more broadly: COVID-19 samples, acute and convalescent, were from the United States, Italy and Spain. The cDNA or gDNA used as material had been derived from T cells, B-cell-depleted T cells, or PBMCs.

Recovered participants had two consecutive negative NP/OP PCR tests, healthcare professional clearance, or symptom resolution. In the original processing: Estimates of nucleated cell counts were drawn from the amplification of reference gene primers. The table came from immunoSEQ multiplex PCR; TCRdb's copy has only in-frame clones and leaves some out. The D gene and trimming were derived from the DNA, and the V and J assignments and clone size from that table. In the table there are about 160,000 clones, roughly 85% of which are singletons. V was pared by 4 bases and J by 1 base, with 7 bases between. Germline V gives CDR1 LNHNV, CDR2 YYDKDF (reference sequence). The CDR3 consists of 13 residues.

The sample taken for sequencing was PBMCs or T cells enriched from blood (not recorded which). The TCR sequence derives from a woman between 50 and 59 years old who had recovered from COVID-19. The chain employs TRBV15 and TRBJ1-1; the D is unclear. The CDR3 DNA reads as TGTGCCACCAGCAATGGCAGGAACACTGAAGCTTTCTTT. This gives the protein CATSNGRNTEAFF.